Given below is one TCR beta chain in context. Its antigen is currently unknown. The data are from a study of CD8 T cells in ankylosing spondylitis. Whole-study results and caveats: Earlier studies detected some motif variants in reactive arthritis synovial fluid and blood. It appeared that ankylosing spondylitis blood was characterized by a TCR beta motif of fewer than 10 highly homologous variants. The study looked at matched synovial fluid samples from ankylosing spondylitis patients. Disease-linked clones were reported to be significantly enriched there. Disease-linked clones had a CD8+ phenotype and relatively low frequency in peripheral blood.

The CDR3 totals 17 residues. V was cut by 0 bases and J by 6 bases, with 21 bases left in between. As the method for making TCR beta libraries, quantitative 5'-RACE with molecular barcodes was used. In TCRdb, the 5' RACE reads were re-called with MiXCR into one record per CDR3 protein. Of 390,000 or so distinct CDR3 sequences listed, approximately 20% are singletons. The sequencing sample was made of blood, either unsorted or a sorted T cell fraction (not recorded which). The V and J genes are TRBV12-3 or TRBV12-4 and TRBJ2-7; D is perhaps TRBD1 (7 bases). The source is a male donor with ankylosing spondylitis. In nucleotides, the CDR3 is TGTGCCAGCAGTTTAGCAAGGAGGGGACAGACCCCGGGCGAGCAGTACTTC. This codes for CASSLARRGQTPGEQYF.